This TCR beta chain was identified in a study of T-cell reconstitution after alpha-beta-depleted transplantation in children. The CDR3 totals 19 residues. The ends lost 4 bases at V and 5 bases at J; junction bases unmatched: 16. Germline V gives CDR1 SGHDN, CDR2 FVKESK. For TCRbeta, the library was prepared with unique molecular identifiers. TCRdb analysed the PCR reads with MiXCR anew, one entry per CDR3 protein. The sample lists about 500,000 distinct CDR3 sequences, 10% to 12% seen once, with 13% to 15% in the top ten. V gene TRBV14 combines with J gene TRBJ2-1; 11 nucleotides line up with TRBD2. Sequencing was performed on PBMCs, mostly from graft donor cells, taken 180 days after TCRalphabeta/CD19-depleted stem cell transplant. The receptor was isolated from a female patient aged 2 to 10 who had a stem cell transplant for aplastic anemia, so the T cells may come from the graft donor. The CDR3 bases are TGTGCCAGCAGCCTCCTAAGGGGCCGACTAGCGGGGAAGGACAATGAGCAGTTCTTC. It is translated as CASSLLRGRLAGKDNEQFF. The full variable domain, rest sourced from reference TRBV14 and TRBJ2-1, is EAGVTQFPSHSVIEKGQTVTLRCDPISGHDNLYWYRRVMGKEIKFLLHFVKESKQDESGMPNNRFLAERTGGTYSTLKVQPAELEDSGVYFCASSLLRGRLAGKDNEQFFGPGTRLTVL.